The 13 T cell receptor beta chains below all came from one sample that was sequenced in a study of identical twins. Using its own MiXCR run on the 5' RACE reads, TCRdb lists one record per CDR3 protein. In the table there are 420,000 or so distinct CDR3 sequences, 18% of which are singletons. Specimen: naive T cells sorted from blood. These receptors were taken from a man over 45 in good health.

V and J are TRBV7-2 and TRBJ2-5; no firm D call. V was clipped by 3 bases and J by 4 bases, with 9 bases between them. CDR3 length: 13 residues. Germline values: CDR1 SGHTA, CDR2 FQGNSA. In DNA form, the CDR3 reads TGTGCCAGCAGCTTTAAGAGTAGAGAGACCCAGTACTTC. Its protein is CASSFKSRETQYF.

This clonotype has a handful of counts. The rearrangement joins TRBV29-1 to TRBJ2-7; 7 bases are shared with TRBD1. Looked up from germline, CDR1 is SQVTM and CDR2 is ANQGSEA. V lost 5 bases, J lost 0 bases, and 7 bases stayed unmatched. CDR3 size: 14 residues. The CDR3 protein is CSVNKGDSSYEQYF. The CDR3 nucleotides read TGCAGCGTTAACAAGGGGGACAGCTCCTACGAGCAGTACTTC.

J is TRBJ2-5 and V is TRBV9; a weak D match, TRBD1 (6 bases). Trimming stripped 3 bases from V and 2 bases from J, with 14 bases between. There are 15 residues in the CDR3. Germline CDR1 and CDR2: SGDLS and YYNGEE. The CDR3 protein is CASSETGTPQETQYF. CDR3 bases: TGTGCCAGCAGCGAGACCGGGACACCACAAGAGACCCAGTACTTC.

This clonotype was detected a few times. This chain connects TRBV6-2 or TRBV6-3 to TRBJ2-1; 12 nucleotides agree with TRBD2. V dropped 2 bases and J dropped 8; count of bases not matched to a gene: 16. Germline V gene lookup returns CDR1 MNHEY and CDR2 SVGEGT. The length of the CDR3 is 19 residues. For the CDR3, the DNA is TGTGCCAGCAGTTACCGAAGCCTGCTAGCGGGGGGGCGGAAGCATGAGCAGTTCTTC. Amino acids: CASSYRSLLAGGRKHEQFF.

The table lists this clonotype with many counts. V and J are TRBV20-1 and TRBJ2-1; 11 positions agree with TRBD2. CDR3 length equals 16 residues. The junction had 9 bases not matched to a gene; V was cut back by 3 bases and J by 5 bases. Germline V gives CDR1 DFQATT, CDR2 SNEGSKA (reference sequence). CDR3 nucleotides: TGCAGTGCTAGGGATCCTAGCGGGAGGTTCCACAATGAGCAGTTCTTC. Protein: CSARDPSGRFHNEQFF.

This clonotype was recorded a few times. This rearrangement joins TRBV20-1 to TRBJ2-1; unclear D gene. CDR1 and CDR2 (germline): DFQATT, SNEGSKA (reference sequence). Trimming took off 3 bases at V and 5 bases at J, with 8 bases between the two ends. This CDR3 region has 12 residues. The CDR3 protein is CSASKDHNEQFF. The CDR3 coding sequence is TGCAGTGCTAGTAAGGACCACAATGAGCAGTTCTTC.

This clonotype was seen only a few times. The rearrangement links TRBV5-1 to TRBJ2-2; the match to TRBD1 covers 7 bases. The CDR3 runs 14 residues. The ends lost 2 bases at V and 5 bases at J; junction bases unmatched: 3. Germline CDR1 and CDR2: SGHRS and YFSETQ. Written as DNA, the CDR3 is TGCGCCAGCAGCTTTGCAGGGGGAACCGGGGAGCTGTTTTTT. Translated: CASSFAGGTGELFF.

The chain uses TRBV6-2 or TRBV6-3 and TRBJ1-1, with D uncertain. The CDR3 runs to 17 residues. V was cut by 2 bases and J by 5 bases, with 21 bases left in between. CDR1 is MNHEY, CDR2 SVGEGT, per germline. Written as DNA, the CDR3 is TGTGCCAGCAGTTACCCCGATGGGCAGAGAGGGCGGACTGAAGCTTTCTTT. Residues: CASSYPDGQRGRTEAFF.

This clonotype has only a few counts. The rearrangement uses TRBV28 and TRBJ2-1; TRBD2 agrees at 8 bases. Germline lookup yields CDR1 MDHEN and CDR2 SYDVKM. This CDR3 region has 14 residues. V was pared by 3 bases and J by 8 bases, with 6 bases of the junction left unmatched. This CDR3 reads CASSFVGGADEQFF. The DNA of the CDR3 is TGTGCCAGCAGTTTCGTCGGGGGGGCTGATGAGCAGTTCTTC.

This chain links TRBV13 with TRBJ1-4, with D possibly TRBD1 on 5 matching bases. This CDR3 region has 14 residues. V was shortened by 3 bases and J by 8 bases, with 13 bases between the two germline ends. Germline V CDR1 and CDR2: PRHDT, FYEKMQ (reference sequence). The CDR3 DNA follows: TGTGCCAGCAGCTTTTCAGGGTCGAGCGAAAAACTGTTTTTT. It is translated as CASSFSGSSEKLFF.

This clonotype was picked up a small number of times. The chain links TRBV19 to TRBJ1-1; D not certain. Looked up from germline, CDR1 is LNHDA and CDR2 is SQIVND (reference sequence). V gave up 3 bases and J gave up 7 bases, with 6 bases separating them. This CDR3 has 11 amino acids. The CDR3 sequence is CASSIQSEAFF. The CDR3, as DNA: TGTGCCAGTAGTATCCAGAGTGAAGCTTTCTTT.

This clonotype has just a few counts. The chain recombines TRBV7-2 with TRBJ2-7; 7 bases agree with TRBD1. V trimming: 6 bases; J trimming: 11 bases; junction bases outside the gene matches: 7. From germline, CDR1 is SGHTA and CDR2 FQGNSA. The CDR3 runs to 11 residues. The CDR3 DNA reads TGTGCCAGCAGGACAGGGTCCTCGGAGTACTTC. Translated, it gives CASRTGSSEYF.

The gene calls are TRBV14 and TRBJ2-7, with 7 bases identical to TRBD1. This CDR3 is built from 15 residues. Germline V gene data show CDR1 as SGHDN and CDR2 as FVKESK. The junction had 4 bases not matched to a gene; V was cut back by 0 bases and J by 2 bases. This chain's CDR3 is CASSQDRGQTYEQYF. The CDR3 coding sequence is TGTGCCAGCAGCCAAGATCGGGGACAGACCTACGAGCAGTACTTC.